This T cell receptor (beta chain) was retrieved from a study of long-term antiretroviral therapy in people with HIV. Study-level findings and limits: Pre-ART expanded TRB clones stayed dominant throughout, though often decreasing after ART. Despite increasing after ART, diversity remained lower than that of transplant donor controls.

Survey level was the resolution at which the v3.0 immunoSEQ assay ran. Clones were read by immunoSEQ multiplex PCR, and TCRdb kept only the in-frame ones, dropping some. The sample includes about 30,000 clones, approximately 86% of them seen just once. In regard to this clone: What it binds is not known.

The receptor was derived from a man in his forties or fifties with HIV. The input for sequencing was unsorted PBMCs, taken 3 years after starting antiretroviral therapy.

CDR3 in amino acids: CAWSVGTGGFETQYF. CDR3 sequence (DNA): TGTGCCTGGAGTGTGGGGACAGGGGGCTTCGAGACCCAGTACTTC. The gene calls are TRBV30 and TRBJ2-5; 12 bases are a match to TRBD1. With V trimmed by 0 bases and J by 5 bases, 4 bases remained unmatched. The CDR3 is 15 amino acids. In germline, CDR1 is GTSNPN, CDR2 SVGIG (reference sequence).